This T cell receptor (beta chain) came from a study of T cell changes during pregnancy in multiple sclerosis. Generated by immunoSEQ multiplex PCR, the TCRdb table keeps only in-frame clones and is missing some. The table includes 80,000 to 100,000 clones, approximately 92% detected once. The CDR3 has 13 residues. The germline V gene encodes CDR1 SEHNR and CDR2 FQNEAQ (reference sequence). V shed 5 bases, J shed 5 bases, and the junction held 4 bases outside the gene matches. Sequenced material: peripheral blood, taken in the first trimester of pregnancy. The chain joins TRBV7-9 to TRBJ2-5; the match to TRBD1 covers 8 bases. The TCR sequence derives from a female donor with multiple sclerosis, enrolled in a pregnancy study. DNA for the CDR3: TGTGCCAGCAGCCCCGGACAGGGCGAGACCCAGTACTTC. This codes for CASSPGQGETQYF.